The rows below give T cell receptor beta chains drawn from one sample of a study of CD8 T cells in Susac syndrome. TCRdb re-called the immunoSEQ multiplex PCR reads with MiXCR, one entry per CDR3 protein. Of approximately 110,000 distinct CDR3 sequences detected, about 95% appear once; the ten largest clones hold roughly 0.091%. What was sequenced was CD4+ T cells from PBMCs. These receptor sequences come from a human donor in good health. Each CDR3 is given with its conserved first and last residue. The D gene is left open where the match is weak. Clone size is not always given. Where it is, it says once, few, many or a class for expanded clones.

V	D	J	size	CDR3	DNA
TRBV6-2/TRBV6-3	TRBD1	TRBJ2-7	-	CASSSRTGDSEQYF	TGTGCCAGCAGCTCCCGGACAGGGGACAGCGAGCAGTACTTC
TRBV25-1	-	TRBJ1-1	once	CASAWVHLNTEAFF	TGTGCCAGCGCCTGGGTACATTTGAACACTGAAGCTTTCTTT
TRBV7-9	-	TRBJ2-5	-	CASSSGGAETQYF	TGTGCCAGCAGCTCCGGGGGCGCCGAGACCCAGTACTTC
TRBV29-1	TRBD2	TRBJ2-1	-	CSVEPRGGSSYNEQFF	TGCAGCGTTGAACCCCGAGGCGGGAGCTCCTACAATGAGCAGTTCTTC
TRBV20-1	-	TRBJ1-5	-	CSARDSISNQPQHF	TGCAGTGCTAGAGATTCCATTAGCAATCAGCCCCAGCATTTT
TRBV18	-	TRBJ2-7	-	CASSPRTSYEQYF	TGTGCCAGCTCACCACGCACTAGCTACGAGCAGTACTTC
TRBV20-1	-	TRBJ1-6	once	CSASEVLNNSPLHF	TGCAGTGCTAGTGAGGTCCTAAATAATTCACCCCTCCACTTT
TRBV30	TRBD1	TRBJ1-5	once	CAWSTGGVSQPQHF	TGTGCCTGGAGTACAGGGGGCGTCTCTCAGCCCCAGCATTTT
TRBV3-1	-	TRBJ1-2	once	CASSRRGDYGYTF	TGTGCCAGCAGCCGCAGGGGCGACTATGGCTACACCTTC
TRBV29-1	-	TRBJ2-3	-	CSVDTDTQYF	TGCAGCGTTGACACAGATACGCAGTATTTT
TRBV21-1	-	TRBJ2-1	-	CASILMTSGSRVPYNEQFF	TGTGCCAGCATCCTTATGACTAGCGGGAGCAGGGTCCCCTACAATGAGCAGTTCTTC
TRBV7-2	-	TRBJ2-3	-	CASTPVGGARADTQYF	TGTGCCAGCACCCCAGTGGGTGGGGCCCGTGCAGATACGCAGTATTTT
TRBV29-1	-	TRBJ2-1	-	CSVGLVGPPGNEQFF	TGCAGCGTTGGCTTAGTGGGGCCGCCCGGAAATGAGCAGTTCTTC
TRBV30	-	TRBJ2-5	-	CAWSGAEETQYF	TGTGCCTGGAGTGGGGCAGAAGAGACCCAGTACTTC
TRBV29-1	-	TRBJ2-7	-	CSVSTGYVYEQYF	TGCAGCGTGTCGACAGGCTACGTTTACGAGCAGTACTTC
TRBV20-1	TRBD2	TRBJ2-5	-	CSARGGNQETQYF	TGCAGTGCTAGGGGAGGGAATCAAGAGACCCAGTACTTC
TRBV5-6	TRBD1	TRBJ2-3	once	CASSYRQGALGADTQYF	TGTGCCAGCAGCTACCGACAGGGGGCGTTGGGCGCAGATACGCAGTATTTT
TRBV14	-	TRBJ2-5	-	CASSQGLLAFQETQYF	TGTGCCAGCAGCCAAGGGTTGCTAGCTTTCCAAGAGACCCAGTACTTC
TRBV11-2	TRBD1	TRBJ2-6	-	CASSPWDRGGVSGANVLTF	TGTGCCAGCAGCCCTTGGGACAGGGGGGGGGTCTCTGGGGCCAACGTCCTGACTTTC
TRBV15	TRBD2	TRBJ2-1	-	CATSSQLAGSYNEQFF	TGTGCCACCAGCTCCCAACTAGCGGGCTCCTACAATGAGCAGTTCTTC
TRBV15	TRBD1	TRBJ1-4	-	CATSSGQGAFNEKLFF	TGTGCCACCAGCAGCGGACAGGGGGCCTTTAATGAAAAACTGTTTTTT
TRBV5-1	-	TRBJ2-5	-	CASSGMQGRQETQYF	TGCGCCAGCAGCGGAATGCAGGGTCGGCAAGAGACCCAGTACTTC
TRBV5-6	-	TRBJ1-5	-	CASSLIGSNQPQHF	TGTGCCAGCAGCTTGATCGGTAGCAATCAGCCCCAGCATTTT
TRBV23-1	TRBD2	TRBJ2-5	once	CASSQCRTGGQETQYF	TGCGCCAGCAGTCAATGTAGAACGGGAGGCCAAGAGACCCAGTACTTC
TRBV12-3/TRBV12-4	-	TRBJ1-2	-	CASSSSDYGYTF	TGTGCCAGCAGTTCCTCAGACTATGGCTACACCTTC
TRBV20-1	TRBD1	TRBJ1-3	-	CSARDSTRGPANTIYF	TGCAGTGCTAGAGATAGTACCAGGGGGCCAGCAAACACCATATATTTT
TRBV3-1	-	TRBJ1-1	-	CASSPLRGVDTEAFF	TGTGCCAGCAGCCCACTTAGGGGAGTGGACACTGAAGCTTTCTTT
TRBV11-1	-	TRBJ2-7	once	CASSTGHLSYEQYF	TGTGCCAGCAGCACGGGACACCTCTCCTACGAGCAGTACTTC
TRBV5-1	-	TRBJ2-7	-	CASSLPLGEMKQYF	TGCGCCAGCAGCTTGCCACTAGGGGAGATGAAGCAGTACTTC
TRBV7-2	-	TRBJ2-7	-	CASSWKDSYEQYF	TGTGCCAGCAGCTGGAAGGATTCCTACGAGCAGTACTTC
TRBV27	-	TRBJ1-1	-	CASSYEGPNTEAFF	TGTGCCAGCAGTTACGAGGGACCGAACACTGAAGCTTTCTTT
TRBV20-1	-	TRBJ2-1	-	CSARDGLAYNEQFF	TGCAGTGCTAGAGACGGCCTAGCGTACAATGAGCAGTTCTTC
TRBV18	TRBD2	TRBJ2-3	-	CASSPLAGADTQYF	TGTGCCAGCTCCCCACTAGCGGGAGCAGATACGCAGTATTTT
TRBV7-9	-	TRBJ1-2	-	CASSLEGQVYGYTF	TGTGCCAGCAGCTTAGAAGGGCAGGTCTATGGCTACACCTTC
TRBV12-3/TRBV12-4	TRBD2	TRBJ2-1	-	CASRGLADYNEQFF	TGTGCCAGCAGAGGACTAGCGGACTACAATGAGCAGTTCTTC
TRBV5-1	TRBD1	TRBJ2-7	-	CASSLQGWMNEQYF	TGCGCCAGCAGCTTACAGGGGTGGATGAACGAGCAGTACTTC
TRBV3-1	TRBD2	TRBJ2-3	-	CASSHGRETDTQYF	TGTGCCAGCAGCCACGGGCGGGAGACAGATACGCAGTATTTT
TRBV20-1	-	TRBJ2-5	-	CSGSGVQETQYF	TGCAGTGGGTCGGGAGTGCAAGAGACCCAGTACTTC
TRBV5-1	-	TRBJ2-3	-	CASSLVSKSDTQYF	TGCGCCAGCAGCTTGGTCTCCAAATCGGATACGCAGTATTTT
TRBV6-2/TRBV6-3	-	TRBJ1-1	-	CASRGQDLTEAFF	TGTGCCAGCCGGGGGCAGGACTTGACTGAAGCTTTCTTT